A selection of T cell receptor beta chains follows, all from one sample in a study of CXCR3-negative and CXCR3-positive naive CD8 T cells. Following a re-call of the 5' RACE reads, TCRdb has one entry per CDR3 protein and lacks DNA. This sample lists over 80,000 distinct CDR3 sequences; its ten largest clones have roughly 1.6%. Source material: naive CXCR3- CD8+ T cells from blood. The receptors stem from a human donor in good health. Some clones in this sample may be carry-over from other donors' samples. Each CDR3 is given with its conserved first and last residue.

V,J,CDR3
TRBV2,TRBJ2-5,CASSDTPREETQYF
TRBV9,TRBJ2-1,CASSVGGSVHNNEQFF
TRBV6-2/TRBV6-3,TRBJ2-5,CASSYSNLGAIETQYF
TRBV27,TRBJ1-1,CASSFGGGRAEAFF
TRBV7-9,TRBJ1-2,CASSSGQVHRGGYTF
TRBV28,TRBJ1-5,CASSPTGQGVYQPQHF
TRBV12-3/TRBV12-4,TRBJ2-3,CASSLSTSGTADTQYF
TRBV20-1,TRBJ2-7,CSALRDKSYEQYF
TRBV11-3,TRBJ2-1,CASSRRLAGAYNEQFF
TRBV11-2,TRBJ2-1,CASSLSRASGGYEQFF
TRBV29-1,TRBJ2-1,CSPRLATYNEQFF
TRBV5-1,TRBJ1-1,CASSLETGMNTEAFF
TRBV5-8,TRBJ2-7,CASTPGGQGDYEQYF
TRBV3-1,TRBJ2-7,CASSQDPRRMHEQYF
TRBV29-1,TRBJ1-2,CSVRTGEGYGYTF
TRBV6-5,TRBJ2-1,CASSTGGSYNEQFF
TRBV7-6,TRBJ2-1,CASSLGVGFNEQFF
TRBV20-1,TRBJ2-1,CSAHSSGGSYNEQFF
TRBV7-8,TRBJ1-1,CASSDPNYTEAFF
TRBV29-1,TRBJ2-1,CSSEDYNEQFF
TRBV5-1,TRBJ2-5,CASRRVGQETQYF
TRBV7-9,TRBJ2-5,CASSPPGAGETQYF
TRBV6-5,TRBJ2-7,CASSWRGSPYEQYF
TRBV12-3/TRBV12-4,TRBJ1-1,CASSFRVGGDEAFF
TRBV7-9,TRBJ1-1,CASSATGNTEAFF
TRBV29-1,TRBJ2-4,CSVPDSLKNIQYF
TRBV29-1,TRBJ1-1,CSVVTGTEAFF
TRBV29-1,TRBJ1-2,CSGRDGANYGYTF
TRBV20-1,TRBJ2-4,CSAMTSGGGNIQYF
TRBV19,TRBJ1-4,CASSPRGGELEWEKLFF
TRBV2,TRBJ1-6,CASTIEGNSPLHF
TRBV29-1,TRBJ1-1,CSVALTGEVEAFF
TRBV29-1,TRBJ2-1,CSALRDNEQFF
TRBV20-1,TRBJ1-1,CSANPGTDASEAFF
TRBV4-3,TRBJ2-7,CASSQDLDYEQYF
TRBV7-9,TRBJ2-3,CASSLVSEDTQYF
TRBV11-2,TRBJ2-3,CASSLPGLAGGPPTQYF
TRBV7-9,TRBJ2-1,CASSRTGDNEQFF
TRBV6-2/TRBV6-3,TRBJ2-1,CASSYLQGDYNEQFF
TRBV29-1,TRBJ2-1,CSVASLKPGNEQFF